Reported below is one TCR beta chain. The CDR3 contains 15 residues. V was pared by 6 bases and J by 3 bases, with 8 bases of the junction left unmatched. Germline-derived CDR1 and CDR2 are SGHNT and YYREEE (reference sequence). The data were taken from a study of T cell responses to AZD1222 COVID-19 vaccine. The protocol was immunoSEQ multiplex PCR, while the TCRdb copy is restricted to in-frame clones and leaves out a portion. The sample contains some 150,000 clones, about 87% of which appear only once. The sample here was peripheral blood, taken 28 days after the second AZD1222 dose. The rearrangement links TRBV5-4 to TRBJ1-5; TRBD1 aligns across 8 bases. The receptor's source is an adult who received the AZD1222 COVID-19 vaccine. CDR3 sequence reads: CASNPGGADNQPQHF. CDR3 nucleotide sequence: TGTGCCAGCAACCCAGGGGGCGCCGACAATCAGCCCCAGCATTTT.